One and the same sample provided the 15 T cell receptor beta chains below, sequenced in a study of T-cell reconstitution after alpha-beta-depleted transplantation in children. Unique molecular identifiers featured in how the TCRbeta library was prepared. Using its own MiXCR run on the PCR reads, TCRdb lists one record per CDR3 protein. The sample lists roughly 500,000 distinct CDR3 sequences; roughly 10% were seen once. Source: PBMCs, taken before TCRalphabeta/CD19-depleted stem cell transplant. These receptors all come from a child aged 2 to 15 with inherited bone marrow failure, due to receive a stem cell transplant.

The chain is built from TRBV20-1 and TRBJ2-7, with 10 bases matching TRBD2. The CDR3 is made up of 18 amino acids. The J segment lost 0 bases and the V segment lost 0 bases, leaving 11 bases of the junction unmatched. Germline-derived CDR1 and CDR2 are DFQATT and SNEGSKA (reference sequence). The CDR3 coding sequence is TGCAGTGCTAGAGATCTGGCTAGCGGGAGTGTCCCCTCCTACGAGCAGTACTTC. It is translated as CSARDLASGSVPSYEQYF.

A remark on this clonotype: This could be a read error, since a much larger clone is one nucleotide away. This chain uses TRBV7-2 with TRBJ2-5; no clear D gene. The V gene's germline CDR1 is SGHTA and CDR2 FQGNSA. The CDR3 is 14 amino acids. V was shortened by 2 bases and J by 5 bases, with 12 bases between the two germline ends. The CDR3 nucleotides read TGTGCCAGCAGCTTAAGAAGTGTCCTGGAGACCCAGTACTTC. Its translation is CASSLRSVLETQYF. The full variable domain, its missing parts supplied by reference TRBV7-2 and TRBJ2-5, is GAGVSQSPSNKVTEKGKDVELRCDPISGHTALYWYRQSLGQGLEFLIYFQGNSAPDKSGLPSDRFSAERTGGSVSTLTIQRTQQEDSAVYLCASSLRSVLETQYFGPGTRLLVL.

The chain couples TRBV4-1 to TRBJ2-2; 8 positions match TRBD1. Trimming removed 2 bases from V and 7 bases from J; junction bases left unmatched: 9. The CDR3 runs to 16 residues. From germline, CDR1 is MGHRA and CDR2 YSYEKL. The CDR3 sequence is CASSQTGQGGGGELFF. The CDR3 DNA reads as TGCGCCAGCAGCCAAACCGGACAGGGAGGTGGCGGGGAGCTGTTTTTT.

This clonotype was recorded at least ten times. The chain links TRBV5-5 to TRBJ2-5; TRBD2 is a possible D gene (7 bases). The germline gives CDR1 SGHKS, CDR2 YYEKEE (reference sequence). The V end was cut by 4 bases, the J end by 1 base, with 14 bases between. This CDR3 is built from 15 residues. Here the CDR3 DNA reads TGTGCCAGCAGCCCCATGGGGGGGCCCCAAGAGACCCAGTACTTC. Translated, it gives CASSPMGGPQETQYF.

This clonotype was recorded many times. DNA for the CDR3: TGTGCCAGCAGTTCTGGGAGCTCACCCCTCCACTTT. Its translation: CASSSGSSPLHF. V gene TRBV12-3 or TRBV12-4 combines with J gene TRBJ1-6; no reliable D call. V was trimmed by 4 bases and J by 10 bases, leaving 8 bases between them. The CDR3 has 12 residues.

This clonotype showed up many times. This chain connects TRBV27 to TRBJ2-1, with TRBD1 matching over 8 bases. CDR3 length: 15 residues. The V and J ends lost 2 bases and 7 bases, in that order; junction bases with no gene match: 7. Germline V lookup: CDR1 MNHEY, CDR2 SMNVEV (reference sequence). CDR3 DNA sequence: TGTGCCAGCAGTTTAACGCAGGGGGCAGAGAATGAGCAGTTCTTC. It is translated as CASSLTQGAENEQFF.

This clonotype was seen at least ten times. The CDR3 here is CASSRLAGRRTGANVLTF. In DNA, the CDR3 is TGTGCCAGCAGCCGACTAGCGGGTAGAAGGACTGGGGCCAACGTCCTGACTTTC. The chain is built from TRBV11-2 and TRBJ2-6; TRBD2 matches 10 bases. Per the germline V gene, CDR1 is SGHAT and CDR2 is FQNNGV. This CDR3 has 18 residues. V shed 5 bases, J shed 2 bases, and the junction held 9 bases outside the gene matches.

This clonotype was recorded many times. The chain is built from TRBV28 and TRBJ2-3; D ambiguous. Germline V gene data show CDR1 as MDHEN and CDR2 as SYDVKM. CDR3 size: 14 residues. V was cut by 2 bases and J by 5 bases, with 11 bases left in between. CDR3 DNA: TGTGCCAGCAGTTTAGTCGGCAGATTAGATACGCAGTATTTT. Protein sequence: CASSLVGRLDTQYF.

This clonotype appeared many times. The chain joins TRBV7-6 to TRBJ2-7; D may match TRBD1 or TRBD2 (5 bases each). V gave up 5 bases and J gave up 3 bases, with 17 bases separating them. This CDR3 region has 15 residues. Germline values: CDR1 SGHVS, CDR2 FNYEAQ. CDR3 bases: TGTGCCAGCAGCCCTGGACACGCGGGCGGCTACGAGCAGTACTTC. It translates to CASSPGHAGGYEQYF.

This clonotype was found many times. The V gene is TRBV12-3 or TRBV12-4, the J gene TRBJ2-1; either TRBD1 or TRBD2 may fit D (5 bases each). Trimming shortened V by 5 bases and J by 3 bases, and 14 bases separated the two germline ends. This CDR3 region has 15 residues. The CDR3 sequence: CASSQPGRNYNEQFF. CDR3 nucleotide sequence: TGTGCCAGCAGTCAACCGGGACGGAACTACAATGAGCAGTTCTTC.

This clonotype was seen many times. The chain uses TRBV7-2 and TRBJ2-1; D uncertain. This CDR3 region has 13 residues. Germline V gene lookup returns CDR1 SGHTA and CDR2 FQGNSA. Trimming left V 0 bases short and J 5 bases short, with 5 bases between. DNA for the CDR3: TGTGCCAGCAGCTTAGCTCTTAACAATGAGCAGTTCTTC. It specifies CASSLALNNEQFF.

With regard to this clonotype: This clone may be a read error of a much larger clone one base away. The genes are TRBV28 and TRBJ1-5; 11 positions match TRBD1. The CDR3 has 14 residues. CDR1 and CDR2 (germline): MDHEN, SYDVKM. The CDR3 region is CASSPDRGHQTQHF. The CDR3 DNA reads as TGTGCCAGCAGCCCGGACAGGGGGCATCAGACCCAGCATTTT.

The chain combines TRBV6-1 with TRBJ1-1; D uncertain. V was cut by 7 bases and J by 0 bases, with 9 bases left in between. The CDR3 length is 13 residues. Germline CDR1 reads MNHNS; CDR2 reads SASEGT. Written as DNA, the CDR3 is TGTGCCAGCAACTTAGAATTGAACACTGAAGCTTTCTTT. Its protein product is CASNLELNTEAFF.

This rearrangement joins TRBV30 to TRBJ2-7; 7 bases are shared with TRBD2. The germline V gene encodes CDR1 GTSNPN and CDR2 SVGIG (reference sequence). With 4 bases clipped from V and 3 bases from J, the junction kept 3 bases outside the gene matches. This CDR3 is built from 12 residues. CDR3 DNA: TGTGCCTGGAAGGGAGGGTACTACGAGCAGTACTTC. It yields the protein CAWKGGYYEQYF.

This clonotype was detected many times. The chain carries TRBV4-2 and TRBJ2-1; possibly TRBD2 for D (6 bases). Germline V lookup: CDR1 LGHNA, CDR2 YNFKEQ. The CDR3 sequence is 16 residues long. The V end was cut by 0 bases, the J end by 6 bases, with 15 bases between. CDR3 sequence: CASSQDNGRVSNEQFF. The CDR3 coding sequence is TGTGCCAGCAGCCAAGACAACGGGAGAGTTAGCAATGAGCAGTTCTTC.